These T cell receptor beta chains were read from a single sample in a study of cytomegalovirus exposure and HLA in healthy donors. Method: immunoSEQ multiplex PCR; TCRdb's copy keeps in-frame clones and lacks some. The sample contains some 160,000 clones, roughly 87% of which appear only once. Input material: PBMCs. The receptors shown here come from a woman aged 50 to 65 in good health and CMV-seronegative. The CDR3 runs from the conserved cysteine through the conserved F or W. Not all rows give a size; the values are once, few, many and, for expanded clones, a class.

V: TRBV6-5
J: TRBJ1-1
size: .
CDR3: CASSYSYRQAEAFF

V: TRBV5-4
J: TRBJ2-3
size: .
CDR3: CASSLSTLASDTQYF

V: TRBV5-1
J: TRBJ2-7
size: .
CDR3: CASSLRRAAAYEQYF

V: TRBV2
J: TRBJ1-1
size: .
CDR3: CASRTANTEAFF

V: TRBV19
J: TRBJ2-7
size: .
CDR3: CATSLLDRADEQYF

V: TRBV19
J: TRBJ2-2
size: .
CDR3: CASSMGTRTANTGELFF

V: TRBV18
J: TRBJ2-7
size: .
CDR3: CASSPLDRSSYEQYF

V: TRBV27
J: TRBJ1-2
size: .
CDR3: CASSSPGLATWGYGYTF

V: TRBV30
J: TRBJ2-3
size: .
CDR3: CAWVEGQGGDTQYF

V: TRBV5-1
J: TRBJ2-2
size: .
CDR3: CASSFSRGPNTGELFF

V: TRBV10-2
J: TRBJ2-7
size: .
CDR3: CASSEYPPPGFYEQYF

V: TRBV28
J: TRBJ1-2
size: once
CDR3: CASSEGQGRNYGYTF

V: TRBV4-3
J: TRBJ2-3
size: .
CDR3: CASSPGEGLAGNYGTDTQYF

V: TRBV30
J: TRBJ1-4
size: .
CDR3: CAWSVGAGEKLFF

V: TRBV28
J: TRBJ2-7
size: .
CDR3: CASRTSGRAYEQYF

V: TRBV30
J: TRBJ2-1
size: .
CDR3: CAWEPGLGTILQFF

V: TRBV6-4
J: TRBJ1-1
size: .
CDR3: CATRQGAEAFF

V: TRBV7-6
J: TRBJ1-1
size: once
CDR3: CASSLGQGASEAFF

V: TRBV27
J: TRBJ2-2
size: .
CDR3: CASSLGLTGELFF

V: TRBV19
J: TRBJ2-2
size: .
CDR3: CASSADRGVTGELFF

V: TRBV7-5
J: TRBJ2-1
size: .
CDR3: CARSLTDRGRGSEQFF

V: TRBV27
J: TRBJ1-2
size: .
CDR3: CASRAEGGYTF

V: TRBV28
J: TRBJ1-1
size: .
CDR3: CASSSQGTGTEAFF

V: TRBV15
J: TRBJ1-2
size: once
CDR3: CATSGGQGASGIYGYTF

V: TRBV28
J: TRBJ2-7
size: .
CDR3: CASSPPRGVTYEQYF

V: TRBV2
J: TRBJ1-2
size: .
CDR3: CASSEVASYGYTF

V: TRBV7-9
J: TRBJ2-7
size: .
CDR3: CASSPRQGPEQYF

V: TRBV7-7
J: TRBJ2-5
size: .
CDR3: CASSLARTGGQETQYF